This T cell receptor beta chain derives from a study of molecular identifiers for immune sequencing clone quantification. This clonotype was counted ten times or more. Antigen: not known. Findings and limits, study-wide: Among effectors, clones above 20 RNA copies held over 98% of molecules; among naive cells, under 1%.

The authors built bulk TCR libraries by previously described methods with listed TCR primers. In TCRdb, the PCR reads were re-called with MiXCR into one record per CDR3 protein. This sample has 600,000 to 650,000 distinct CDR3 sequences, with just under 20% found just once. Naive CD8 T cells underwent sorting with the CD8+CD4-CCR7+CD45RA+ definition. Specimen: naive CD8+ T cells from blood, with Jurkat cell RNA spiked in. Regarding subset: FACS-sorted CD8+CD4-CCR7+CD45RA+ naive T cells. The receptor comes from a human donor in good health. Some libraries in this study had Jurkat cell RNA spiked in.

The CDR3 coding sequence is TGTGCCAGCAGCTTAGAACAGGGGGCTGGAAACACCATATATTTT. Amino acid sequence: CASSLEQGAGNTIYF. The chain is built from TRBV7-9 and TRBJ1-3; 8 bases align to TRBD1. The CDR3 consists of 15 residues. Germline V lookup: CDR1 SEHNR, CDR2 FQNEAQ (reference sequence). Losses at the gene ends were 1 base for V and 2 bases for J; bases not matched to a gene: 1.